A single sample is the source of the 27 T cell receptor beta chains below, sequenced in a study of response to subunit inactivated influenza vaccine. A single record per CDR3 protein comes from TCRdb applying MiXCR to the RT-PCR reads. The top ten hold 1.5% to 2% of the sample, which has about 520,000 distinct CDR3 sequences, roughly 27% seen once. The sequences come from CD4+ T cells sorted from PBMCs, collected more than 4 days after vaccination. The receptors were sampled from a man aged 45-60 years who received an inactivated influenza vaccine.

This chain's CDR3 is CASSQDWRVGGETQYF. The CDR3 DNA is TGCGCCAGCAGCCAAGATTGGAGGGTAGGTGGAGAGACCCAGTACTTC. This chain joins TRBV4-3 and TRBJ2-5; D may be TRBD2 (6 bases). Germline V gene data show CDR1 as LGHNA and CDR2 as YSLEER. The CDR3 has 16 residues. V lost 0 bases and J 4 bases, leaving 15 bases between the germline ends.

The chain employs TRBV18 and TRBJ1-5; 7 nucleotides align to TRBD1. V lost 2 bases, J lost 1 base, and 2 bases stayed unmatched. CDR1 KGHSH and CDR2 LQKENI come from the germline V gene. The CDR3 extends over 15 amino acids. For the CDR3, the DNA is TGTGCCAGCTCACCAAGGGGACAGAGCAATCAGCCCCAGCATTTT. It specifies CASSPRGQSNQPQHF.

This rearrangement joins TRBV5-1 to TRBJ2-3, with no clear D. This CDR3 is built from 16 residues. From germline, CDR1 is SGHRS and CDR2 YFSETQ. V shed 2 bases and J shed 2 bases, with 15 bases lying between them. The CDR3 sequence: CASSFTPQASTDTQYF. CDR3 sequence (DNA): TGCGCCAGCAGCTTCACCCCCCAGGCATCCACAGATACGCAGTATTTT.

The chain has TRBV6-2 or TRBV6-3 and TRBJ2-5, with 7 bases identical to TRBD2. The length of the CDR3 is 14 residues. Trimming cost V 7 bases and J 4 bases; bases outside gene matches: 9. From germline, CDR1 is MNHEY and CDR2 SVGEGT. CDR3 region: CASNGAGWRETQYF. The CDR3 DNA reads TGTGCCAGCAACGGAGCGGGGTGGAGAGAGACCCAGTACTTC.

This CDR3 is CSAPNPRQGPQETQYF. The CDR3 nucleotides are TGCAGTGCCCCCAACCCGAGACAGGGGCCCCAAGAGACCCAGTACTTC. V usage is TRBV20-1 and J usage is TRBJ2-5; 8 bases are shared with TRBD1. CDR3 size: 16 residues. CDR1 and CDR2 (germline): DFQATT, SNEGSKA (reference sequence). V trimming: 6 bases; J trimming: 1 base; junction bases outside the gene matches: 13.

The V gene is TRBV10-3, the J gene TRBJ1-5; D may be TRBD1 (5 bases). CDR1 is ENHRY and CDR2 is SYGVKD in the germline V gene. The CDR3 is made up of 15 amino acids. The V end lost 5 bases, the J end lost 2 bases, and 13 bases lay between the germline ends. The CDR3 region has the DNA TGTGCCATCAGTTCAGGGAATGGGGGCAATCAGCCCCAGCATTTT. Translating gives CAISSGNGGNQPQHF.

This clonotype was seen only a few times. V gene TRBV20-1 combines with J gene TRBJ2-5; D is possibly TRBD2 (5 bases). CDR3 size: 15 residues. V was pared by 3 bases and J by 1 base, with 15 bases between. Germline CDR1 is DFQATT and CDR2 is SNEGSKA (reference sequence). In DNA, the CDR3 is TGCAGTGCTAGTTCTGGACTCAAGGTCCAAGAGACCCAGTACTTC. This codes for CSASSGLKVQETQYF.

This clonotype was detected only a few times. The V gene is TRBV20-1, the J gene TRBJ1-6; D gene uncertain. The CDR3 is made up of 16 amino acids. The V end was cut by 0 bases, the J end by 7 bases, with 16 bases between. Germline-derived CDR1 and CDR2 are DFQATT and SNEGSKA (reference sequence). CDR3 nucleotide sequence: TGCAGTGCTAGAGATAACCTGGAGGGTAGGAATTCACCCCTCCACTTT. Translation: CSARDNLEGRNSPLHF.

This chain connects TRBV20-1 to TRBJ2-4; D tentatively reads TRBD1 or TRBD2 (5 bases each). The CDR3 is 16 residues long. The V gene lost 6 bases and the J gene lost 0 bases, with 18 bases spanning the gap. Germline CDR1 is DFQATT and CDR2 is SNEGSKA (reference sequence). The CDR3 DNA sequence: TGCAGTGCCGTATGGGGGAGCTCCAAAGCCAAAAACATTCAGTACTTC. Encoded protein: CSAVWGSSKAKNIQYF.

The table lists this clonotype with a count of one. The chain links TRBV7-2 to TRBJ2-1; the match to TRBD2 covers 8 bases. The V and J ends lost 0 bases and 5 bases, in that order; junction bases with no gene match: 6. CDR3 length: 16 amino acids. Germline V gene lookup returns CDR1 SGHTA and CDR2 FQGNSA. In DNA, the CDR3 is TGTGCCAGCAGCTTAGCCGGGACTAGGGGTAACAATGAGCAGTTCTTC. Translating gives CASSLAGTRGNNEQFF.

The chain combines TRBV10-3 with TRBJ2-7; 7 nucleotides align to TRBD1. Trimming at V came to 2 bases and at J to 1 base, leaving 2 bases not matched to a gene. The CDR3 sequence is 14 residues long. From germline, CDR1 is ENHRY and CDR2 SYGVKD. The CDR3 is CAISEPGQSYEQYF. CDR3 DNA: TGTGCCATCAGTGAGCCGGGACAGTCCTACGAGCAGTACTTC.

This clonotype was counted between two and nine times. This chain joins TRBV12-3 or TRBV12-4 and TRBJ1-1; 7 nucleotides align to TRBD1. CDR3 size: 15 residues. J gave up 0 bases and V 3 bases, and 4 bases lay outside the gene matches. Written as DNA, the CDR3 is TGTGCCAGCAGTTTTGCAGGGGGTGTGAACACTGAAGCTTTCTTT. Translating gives CASSFAGGVNTEAFF.

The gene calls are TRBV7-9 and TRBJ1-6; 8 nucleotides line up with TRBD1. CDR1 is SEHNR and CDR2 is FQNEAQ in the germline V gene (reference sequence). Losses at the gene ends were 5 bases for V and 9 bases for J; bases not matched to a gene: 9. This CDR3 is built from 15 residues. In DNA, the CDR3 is TGTGCCAGCAGCGAGGGACAGGTACAAAGTTCACCCCTCCACTTT. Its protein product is CASSEGQVQSSPLHF.

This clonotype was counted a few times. This CDR3 is CASKGGGGAYEQYF. The CDR3 DNA sequence: TGTGCCAGCAAAGGCGGAGGGGGCGCTTACGAGCAGTACTTC. This chain uses TRBV12-3 or TRBV12-4 with TRBJ2-7, with D possibly matching TRBD1 (7 bases). The CDR3 runs to 14 residues. Trimming stripped 7 bases from V and 4 bases from J, with 17 bases between.

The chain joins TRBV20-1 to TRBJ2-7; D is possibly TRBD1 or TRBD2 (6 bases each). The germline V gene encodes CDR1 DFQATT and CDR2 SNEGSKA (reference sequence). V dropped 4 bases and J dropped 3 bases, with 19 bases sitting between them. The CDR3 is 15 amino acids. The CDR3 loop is CSATSKGGTGYEQYF. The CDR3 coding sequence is TGCAGTGCTACAAGTAAGGGGGGAACCGGCTACGAGCAGTACTTC.

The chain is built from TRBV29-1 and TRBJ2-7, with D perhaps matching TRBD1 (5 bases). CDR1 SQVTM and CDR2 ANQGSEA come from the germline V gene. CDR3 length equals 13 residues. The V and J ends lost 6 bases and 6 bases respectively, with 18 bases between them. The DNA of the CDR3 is TGCAGCGTCAAACAGGTTCTAGGGCGCGAGCAGTACTTC. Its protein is CSVKQVLGREQYF.

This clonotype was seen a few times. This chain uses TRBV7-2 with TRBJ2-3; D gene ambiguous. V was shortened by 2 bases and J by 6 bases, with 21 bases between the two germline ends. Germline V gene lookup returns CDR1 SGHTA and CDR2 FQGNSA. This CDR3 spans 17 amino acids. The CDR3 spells CASSLFGSAVSLDTQYF. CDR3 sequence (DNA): TGTGCCAGCAGCTTATTCGGGTCAGCAGTTTCATTGGATACGCAGTATTTT.

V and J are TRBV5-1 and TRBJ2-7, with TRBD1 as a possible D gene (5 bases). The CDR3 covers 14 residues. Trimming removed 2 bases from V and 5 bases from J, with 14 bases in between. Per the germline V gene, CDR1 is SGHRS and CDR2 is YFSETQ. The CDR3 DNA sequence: TGCGCCAGCAGCTTAGGACAAACGATCGACGAGCAGTACTTC. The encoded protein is CASSLGQTIDEQYF.

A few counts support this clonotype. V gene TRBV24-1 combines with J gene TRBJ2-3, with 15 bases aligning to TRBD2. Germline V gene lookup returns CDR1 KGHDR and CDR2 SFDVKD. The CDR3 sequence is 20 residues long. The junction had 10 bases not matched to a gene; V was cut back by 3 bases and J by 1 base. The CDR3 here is CATSDPTGTSGGLRTDTQYF. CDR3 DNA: TGTGCCACCAGTGATCCGACGGGGACTAGCGGGGGGCTTCGCACAGATACGCAGTATTTT.

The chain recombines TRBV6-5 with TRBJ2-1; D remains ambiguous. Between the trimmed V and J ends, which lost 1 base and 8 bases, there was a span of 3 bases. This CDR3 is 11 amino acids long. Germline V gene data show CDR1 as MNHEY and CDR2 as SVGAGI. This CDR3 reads CASSYFHEQFF. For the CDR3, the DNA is TGTGCCAGCAGTTACTTCCATGAGCAGTTCTTC.

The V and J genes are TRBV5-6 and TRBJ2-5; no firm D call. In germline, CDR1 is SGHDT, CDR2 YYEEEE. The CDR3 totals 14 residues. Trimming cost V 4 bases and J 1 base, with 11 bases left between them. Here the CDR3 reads CASSRQVIQETQYF. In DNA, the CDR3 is TGTGCCAGCAGCCGTCAGGTTATCCAAGAGACCCAGTACTTC.

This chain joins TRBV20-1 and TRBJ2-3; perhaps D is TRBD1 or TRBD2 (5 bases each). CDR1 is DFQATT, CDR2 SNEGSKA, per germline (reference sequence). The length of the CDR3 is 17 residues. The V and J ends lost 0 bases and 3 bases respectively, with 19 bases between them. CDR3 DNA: TGCAGTGCTAGAGATCCGGAGGCAGGGTCTTTGACAGATACGCAGTATTTT. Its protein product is CSARDPEAGSLTDTQYF.

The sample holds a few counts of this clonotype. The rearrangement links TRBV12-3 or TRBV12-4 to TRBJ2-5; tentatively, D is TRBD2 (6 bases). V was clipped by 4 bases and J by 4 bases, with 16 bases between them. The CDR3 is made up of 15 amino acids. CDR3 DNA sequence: TGTGCCAGCAGTTCCGTTGCGGGACGGGGAGAGACCCAGTACTTC. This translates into CASSSVAGRGETQYF.

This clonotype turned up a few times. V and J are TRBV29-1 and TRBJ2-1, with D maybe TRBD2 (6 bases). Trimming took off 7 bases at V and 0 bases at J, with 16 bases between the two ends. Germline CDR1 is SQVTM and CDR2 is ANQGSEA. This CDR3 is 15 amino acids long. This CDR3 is CSGTKPDYSYNEQFF. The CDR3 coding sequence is TGCAGCGGGACCAAACCGGACTACTCCTACAATGAGCAGTTCTTC.

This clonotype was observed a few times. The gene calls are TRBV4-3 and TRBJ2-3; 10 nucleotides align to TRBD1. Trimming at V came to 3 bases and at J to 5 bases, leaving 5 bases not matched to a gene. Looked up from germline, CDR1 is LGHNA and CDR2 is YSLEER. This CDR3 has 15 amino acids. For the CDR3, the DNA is TGCGCCAGCAGCCATGACAGGGGGCAAAGAGATACGCAGTATTTT. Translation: CASSHDRGQRDTQYF.

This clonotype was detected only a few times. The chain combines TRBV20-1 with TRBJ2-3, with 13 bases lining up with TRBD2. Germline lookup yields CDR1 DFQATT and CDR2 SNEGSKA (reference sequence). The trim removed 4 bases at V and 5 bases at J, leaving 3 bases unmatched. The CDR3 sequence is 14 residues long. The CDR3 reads CSAMGLAGKDTQYF. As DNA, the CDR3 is TGCAGTGCTATGGGACTAGCGGGAAAAGATACGCAGTATTTT.

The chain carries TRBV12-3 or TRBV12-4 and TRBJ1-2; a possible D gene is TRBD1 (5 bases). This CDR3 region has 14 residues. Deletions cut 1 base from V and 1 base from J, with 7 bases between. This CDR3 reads CASSLDRINYGYTF. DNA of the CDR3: TGTGCCAGCAGTTTAGACAGGATTAACTATGGCTACACCTTC.